This TCR beta chain was identified during a study of early stage breast cancer tumors. General study points: Compared with adjacent normal breast, tumors showed 2 to 2.5-fold denser, more clonal T cells. Commonly generated sequences made up most enriched TCRB sequences shared between patients.

Trimming stripped 3 bases from V and 1 base from J, with 6 bases between. This CDR3 spans 13 amino acids. Germline values: CDR1 MGHDK, CDR2 SYGVNS. Profiled with immunoSEQ multiplex PCR; TCRdb holds only in-frame clones, not every one. The table includes about 72,000 clones, 65% to 85% detected once. This clone occurred once. Its antigen is not identified. The V and J genes are TRBV25-1 and TRBJ2-5; the D is unclear. This sequence was found in a person between 55 and 69 years old with breast cancer. What was sequenced was blood. Written as DNA, the CDR3 is TGTGCCAGCAGTGAGAACAGCCAAGAGACCCAGTACTTC. This sequence encodes CASSENSQETQYF.